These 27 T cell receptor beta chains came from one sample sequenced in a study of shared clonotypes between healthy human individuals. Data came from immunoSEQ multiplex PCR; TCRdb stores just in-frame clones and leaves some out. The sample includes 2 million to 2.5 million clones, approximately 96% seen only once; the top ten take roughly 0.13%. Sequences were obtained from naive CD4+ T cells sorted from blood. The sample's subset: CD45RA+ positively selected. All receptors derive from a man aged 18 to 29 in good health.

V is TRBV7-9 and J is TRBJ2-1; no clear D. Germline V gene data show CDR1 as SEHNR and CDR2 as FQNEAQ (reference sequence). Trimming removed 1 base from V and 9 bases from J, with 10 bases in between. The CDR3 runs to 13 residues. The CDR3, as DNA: TGTGCCAGCAGCTTAGAGGGCGACGCTGAGCAGTTCTTC. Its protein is CASSLEGDAEQFF.

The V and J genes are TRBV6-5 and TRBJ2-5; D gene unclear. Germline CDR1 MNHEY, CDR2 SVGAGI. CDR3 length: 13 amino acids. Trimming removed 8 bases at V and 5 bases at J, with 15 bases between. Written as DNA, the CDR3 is TGTGCCAGCGCCTCGTTGGGCGTGGAGACCCAGTACTTC. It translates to CASASLGVETQYF.

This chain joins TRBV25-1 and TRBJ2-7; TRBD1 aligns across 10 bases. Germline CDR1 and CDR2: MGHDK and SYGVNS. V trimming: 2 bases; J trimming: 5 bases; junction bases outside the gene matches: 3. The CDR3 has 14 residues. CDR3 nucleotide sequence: TGTGCCAGCAGTGAAGCCGGGACAGGGGACGAGCAGTACTTC. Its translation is CASSEAGTGDEQYF.

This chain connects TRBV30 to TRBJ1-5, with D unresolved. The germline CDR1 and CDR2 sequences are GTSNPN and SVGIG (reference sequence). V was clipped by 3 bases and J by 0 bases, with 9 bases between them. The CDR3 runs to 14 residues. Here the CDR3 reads CAWSLTASNQPQHF. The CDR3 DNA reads TGTGCCTGGAGCCTTACAGCTAGCAATCAGCCCCAGCATTTT. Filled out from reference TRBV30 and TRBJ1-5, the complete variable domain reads SQTIHQWPATLVQPVGSPLSLECTVEGTSNPNLYWYRQAAGRGLQLLFYSVGIGQISSEVPQNLSASRPQDRQFILSSKKLLLSDSGFYLCAWSLTASNQPQHFGDGTRLSIL.

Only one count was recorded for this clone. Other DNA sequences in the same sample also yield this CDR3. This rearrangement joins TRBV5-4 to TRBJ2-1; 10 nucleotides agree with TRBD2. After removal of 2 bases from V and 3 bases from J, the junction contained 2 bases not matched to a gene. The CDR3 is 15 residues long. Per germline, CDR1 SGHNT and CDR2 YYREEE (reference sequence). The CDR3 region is CASSFRLAGYNEQFF. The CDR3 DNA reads TGTGCCAGCAGCTTCCGACTAGCGGGCTACAATGAGCAGTTCTTC.

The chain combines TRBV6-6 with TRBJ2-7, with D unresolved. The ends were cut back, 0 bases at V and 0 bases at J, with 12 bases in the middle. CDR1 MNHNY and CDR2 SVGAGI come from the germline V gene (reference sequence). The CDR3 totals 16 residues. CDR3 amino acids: CASSYSPVVSSYEQYF. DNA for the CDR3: TGTGCCAGCAGTTACTCTCCCGTTGTCAGCTCCTACGAGCAGTACTTC.

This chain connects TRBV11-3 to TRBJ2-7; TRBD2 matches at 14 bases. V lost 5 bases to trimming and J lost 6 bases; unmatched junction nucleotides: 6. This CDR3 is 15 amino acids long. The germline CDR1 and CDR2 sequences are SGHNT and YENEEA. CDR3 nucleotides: TGTGCCAGCAGCGCGGGACTAGCGGGAGTTGGCGAGCAGTACTTC. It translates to CASSAGLAGVGEQYF.

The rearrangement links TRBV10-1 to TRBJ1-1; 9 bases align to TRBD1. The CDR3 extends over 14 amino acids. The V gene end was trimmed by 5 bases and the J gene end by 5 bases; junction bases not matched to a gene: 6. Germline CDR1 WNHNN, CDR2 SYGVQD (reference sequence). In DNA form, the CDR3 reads TGCGCCAGCAGTTCCGGGACAGGGTGGACTGAAGCTTTCTTT. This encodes CASSSGTGWTEAFF.

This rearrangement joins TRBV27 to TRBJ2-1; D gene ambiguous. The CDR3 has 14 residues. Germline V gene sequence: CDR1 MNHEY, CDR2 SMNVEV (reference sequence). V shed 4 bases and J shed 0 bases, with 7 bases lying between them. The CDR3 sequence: CASSWASSYNEQFF. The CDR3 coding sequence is TGTGCCAGCAGTTGGGCTAGCTCCTACAATGAGCAGTTCTTC.

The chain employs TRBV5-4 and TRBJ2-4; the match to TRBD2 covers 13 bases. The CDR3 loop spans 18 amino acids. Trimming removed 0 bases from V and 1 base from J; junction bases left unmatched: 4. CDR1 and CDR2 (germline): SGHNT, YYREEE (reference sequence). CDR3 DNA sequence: TGTGCCAGCAGCTTGGCAGGACTAGCGGGAGAGGCCAAAAACATTCAGTACTTC. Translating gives CASSLAGLAGEAKNIQYF. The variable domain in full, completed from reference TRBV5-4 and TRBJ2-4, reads ETGVTQSPTHLIKTRGQQVTLRCSSQSGHNTVSWYQQALGQGPQFIFQYYREEENGRGNFPPRFSGLQFPNYSSELNVNALELDDSALYLCASSLAGLAGEAKNIQYFGAGTRLSVL.

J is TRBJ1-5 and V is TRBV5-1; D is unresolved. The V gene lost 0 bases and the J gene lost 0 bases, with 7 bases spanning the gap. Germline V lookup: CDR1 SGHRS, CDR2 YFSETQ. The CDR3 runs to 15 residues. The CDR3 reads CASSLGSDSNQPQHF. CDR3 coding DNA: TGCGCCAGCAGCTTGGGGTCGGATAGCAATCAGCCCCAGCATTTT.

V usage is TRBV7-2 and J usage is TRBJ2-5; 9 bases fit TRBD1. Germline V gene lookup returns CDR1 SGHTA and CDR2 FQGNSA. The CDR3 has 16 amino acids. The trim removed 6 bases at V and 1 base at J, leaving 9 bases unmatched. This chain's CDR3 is CASSNGQGPRQETQYF. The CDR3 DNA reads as TGTGCCAGCAGTAACGGACAGGGGCCGCGCCAAGAGACCCAGTACTTC.

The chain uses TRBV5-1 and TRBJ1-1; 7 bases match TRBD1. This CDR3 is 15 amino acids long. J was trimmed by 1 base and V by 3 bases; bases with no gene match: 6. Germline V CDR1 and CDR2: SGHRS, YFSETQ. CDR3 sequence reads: CASSSTGDRNTEAFF. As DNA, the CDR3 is TGCGCCAGCAGCTCCACAGGGGATAGGAACACTGAAGCTTTCTTT.

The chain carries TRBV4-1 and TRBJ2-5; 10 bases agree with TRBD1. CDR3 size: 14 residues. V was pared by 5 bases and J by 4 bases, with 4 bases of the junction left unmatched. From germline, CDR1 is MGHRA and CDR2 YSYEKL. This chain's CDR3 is CASSSTGGPETQYF. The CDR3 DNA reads TGCGCCAGCAGCTCGACAGGGGGCCCAGAGACCCAGTACTTC.

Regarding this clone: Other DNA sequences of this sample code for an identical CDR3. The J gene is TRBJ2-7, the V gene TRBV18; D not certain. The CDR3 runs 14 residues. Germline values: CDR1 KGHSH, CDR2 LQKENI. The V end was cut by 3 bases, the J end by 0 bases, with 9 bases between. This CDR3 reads CASSPAGFSYEQYF. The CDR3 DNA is TGTGCCAGCTCACCGGCCGGATTCTCCTACGAGCAGTACTTC.

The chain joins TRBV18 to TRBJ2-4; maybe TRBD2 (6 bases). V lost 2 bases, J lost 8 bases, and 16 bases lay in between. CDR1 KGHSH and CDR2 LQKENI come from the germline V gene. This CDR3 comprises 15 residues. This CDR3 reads CASSPGASAIYIQYF. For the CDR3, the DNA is TGTGCCAGCTCACCAGGTGCTAGCGCGATTTACATTCAGTACTTC.

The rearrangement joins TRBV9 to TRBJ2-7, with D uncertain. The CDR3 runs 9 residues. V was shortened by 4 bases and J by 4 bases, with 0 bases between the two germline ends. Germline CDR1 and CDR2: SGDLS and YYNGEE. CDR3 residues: CASSYEQYF. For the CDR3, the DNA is TGTGCCAGCAGCTACGAGCAGTACTTC.

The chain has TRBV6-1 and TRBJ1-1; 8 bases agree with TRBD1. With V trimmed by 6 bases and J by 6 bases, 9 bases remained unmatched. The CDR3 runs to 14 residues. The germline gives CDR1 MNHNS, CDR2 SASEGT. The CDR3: CASRWDRQKAEAFF. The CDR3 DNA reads TGTGCCAGCAGGTGGGACAGGCAAAAAGCTGAAGCTTTCTTT.

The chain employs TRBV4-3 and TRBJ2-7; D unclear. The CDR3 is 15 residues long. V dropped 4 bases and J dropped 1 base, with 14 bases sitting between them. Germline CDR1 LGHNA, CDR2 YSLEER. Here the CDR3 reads CASSPAVDASYEQYF. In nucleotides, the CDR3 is TGCGCCAGCAGCCCAGCTGTGGACGCGTCCTACGAGCAGTACTTC.

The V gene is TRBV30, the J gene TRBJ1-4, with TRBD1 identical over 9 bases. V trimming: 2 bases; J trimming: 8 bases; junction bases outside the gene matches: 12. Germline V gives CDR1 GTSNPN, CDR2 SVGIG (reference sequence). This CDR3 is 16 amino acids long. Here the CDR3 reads CAWSPAAGQGGEKLFF. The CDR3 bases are TGTGCCTGGAGTCCCGCGGCGGGACAGGGAGGAGAAAAACTGTTTTTT. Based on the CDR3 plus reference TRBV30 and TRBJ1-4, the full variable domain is SQTIHQWPATLVQPVGSPLSLECTVEGTSNPNLYWYRQAAGRGLQLLFYSVGIGQISSEVPQNLSASRPQDRQFILSSKKLLLSDSGFYLCAWSPAAGQGGEKLFFGSGTQLSVL.

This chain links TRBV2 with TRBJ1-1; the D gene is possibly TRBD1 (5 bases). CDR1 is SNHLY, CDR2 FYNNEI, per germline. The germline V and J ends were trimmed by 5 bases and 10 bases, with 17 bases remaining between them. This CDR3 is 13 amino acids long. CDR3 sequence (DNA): TGTGCCAGCAGTACCACGGGAGGGGTTGCAGCTTTCTTT. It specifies CASSTTGGVAAFF.

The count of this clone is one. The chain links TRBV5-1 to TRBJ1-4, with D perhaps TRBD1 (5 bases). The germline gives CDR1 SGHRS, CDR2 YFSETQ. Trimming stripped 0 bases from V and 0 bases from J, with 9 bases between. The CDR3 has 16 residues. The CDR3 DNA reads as TGCGCCAGCAGCTTGGCCATGGGGGCAACTAATGAAAAACTGTTTTTT. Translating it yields CASSLAMGATNEKLFF.

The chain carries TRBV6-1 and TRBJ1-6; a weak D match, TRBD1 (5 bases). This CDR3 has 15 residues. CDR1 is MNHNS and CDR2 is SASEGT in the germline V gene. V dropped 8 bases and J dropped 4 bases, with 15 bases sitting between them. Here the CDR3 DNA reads TGTGCCAGCGGACCCGGGACGGATTATAATTCACCCCTCCACTTT. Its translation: CASGPGTDYNSPLHF.

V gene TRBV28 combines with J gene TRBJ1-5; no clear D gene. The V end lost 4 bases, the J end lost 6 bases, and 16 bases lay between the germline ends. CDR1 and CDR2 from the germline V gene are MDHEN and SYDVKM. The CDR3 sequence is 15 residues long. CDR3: CASSYTPGMGQPQHF. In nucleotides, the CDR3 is TGTGCCAGCAGTTACACCCCCGGGATGGGTCAGCCCCAGCATTTT. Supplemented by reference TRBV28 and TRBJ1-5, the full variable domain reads DVKVTQSSRYLVKRTGEKVFLECVQDMDHENMFWYRQDPGLGLRLIYFSYDVKMKEKGDIPEGYSVSREKKERFSLILESASTNQTSMYLCASSYTPGMGQPQHFGDGTRLSIL.

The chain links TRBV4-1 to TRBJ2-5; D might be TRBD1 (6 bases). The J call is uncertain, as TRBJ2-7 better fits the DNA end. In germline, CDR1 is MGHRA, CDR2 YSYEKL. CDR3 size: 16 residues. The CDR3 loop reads CASSQDPAGVSYEQYF. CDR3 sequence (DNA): TGCGCCAGCAGCCAAGATCCGGCAGGGGTATCCTACGAGCAGTACTTC.

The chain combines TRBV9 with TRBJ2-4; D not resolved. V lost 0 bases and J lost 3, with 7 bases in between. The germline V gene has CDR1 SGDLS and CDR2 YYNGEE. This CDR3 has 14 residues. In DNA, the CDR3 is TGTGCCAGCAGCGTAGACGGAGTCAAAAACATTCAGTACTTC. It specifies CASSVDGVKNIQYF.

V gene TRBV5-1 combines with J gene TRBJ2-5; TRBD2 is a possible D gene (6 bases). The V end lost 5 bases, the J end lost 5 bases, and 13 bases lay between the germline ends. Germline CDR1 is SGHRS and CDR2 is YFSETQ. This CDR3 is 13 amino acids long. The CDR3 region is CASRLALQETQYF. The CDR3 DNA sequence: TGCGCCAGCAGACTAGCTCTTCAGGAGACCCAGTACTTC.